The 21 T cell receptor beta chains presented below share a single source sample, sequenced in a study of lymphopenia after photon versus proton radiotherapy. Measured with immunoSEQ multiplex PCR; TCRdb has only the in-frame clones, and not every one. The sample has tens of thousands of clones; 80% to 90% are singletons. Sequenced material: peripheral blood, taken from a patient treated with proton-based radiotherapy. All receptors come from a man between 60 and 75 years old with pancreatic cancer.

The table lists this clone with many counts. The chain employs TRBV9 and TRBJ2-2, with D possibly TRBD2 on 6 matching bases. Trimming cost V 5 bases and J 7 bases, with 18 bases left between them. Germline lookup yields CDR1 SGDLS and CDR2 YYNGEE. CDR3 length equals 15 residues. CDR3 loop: CASSRRERVVGELFF. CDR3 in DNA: TGTGCCAGCAGTCGGAGGGAGCGGGTAGTCGGGGAGCTGTTTTTT. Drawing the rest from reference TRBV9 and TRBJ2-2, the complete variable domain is DSGVTQTPKHLITATGQRVTLRCSPRSGDLSVYWYQQSLDQGLQFLIQYYNGEERAKGNILERFSAQQFPDLHSELNLSSLELGDSALYFCASSRRERVVGELFFGEGSRLTVL.

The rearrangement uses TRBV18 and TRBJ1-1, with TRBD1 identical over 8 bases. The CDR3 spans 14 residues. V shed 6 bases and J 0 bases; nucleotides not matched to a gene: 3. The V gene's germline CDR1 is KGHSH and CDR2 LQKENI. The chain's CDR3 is CASSGQALNTEAFF. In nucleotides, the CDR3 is TGTGCCAGCTCGGGACAGGCCCTGAACACTGAAGCTTTCTTT.

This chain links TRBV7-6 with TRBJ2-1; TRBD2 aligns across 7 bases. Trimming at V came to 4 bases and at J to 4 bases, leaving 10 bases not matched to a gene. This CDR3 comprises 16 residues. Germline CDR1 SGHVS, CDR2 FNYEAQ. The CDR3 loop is CASSSIAGPRYNEQFF. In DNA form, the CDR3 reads TGTGCCAGCAGCTCAATAGCGGGTCCGCGGTACAATGAGCAGTTCTTC. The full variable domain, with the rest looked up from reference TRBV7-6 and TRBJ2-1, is GAGVSQSPRYKVTKRGQDVALRCDPISGHVSLYWYRQALGQGPEFLTYFNYEAQQDKSGLPNDRFSAERPEGSISTLTIQRTEQRDSAMYRCASSSIAGPRYNEQFFGPGTRLTVL.

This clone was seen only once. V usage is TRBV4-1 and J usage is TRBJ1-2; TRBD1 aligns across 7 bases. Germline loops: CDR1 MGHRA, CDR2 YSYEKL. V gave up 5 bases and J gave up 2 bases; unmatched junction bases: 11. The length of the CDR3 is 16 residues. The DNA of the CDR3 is TGCGCCAGCAGCAGAGATGGACAGGTCGGGAACTATGGCTACACCTTC. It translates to CASSRDGQVGNYGYTF.

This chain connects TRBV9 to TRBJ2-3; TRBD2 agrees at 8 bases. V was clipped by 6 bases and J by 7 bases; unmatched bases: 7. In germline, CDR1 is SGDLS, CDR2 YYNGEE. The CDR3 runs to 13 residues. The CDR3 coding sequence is TGTGCCAGCACCAGCGGGAGAGTAAATACGCAGTATTTT. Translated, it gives CASTSGRVNTQYF.

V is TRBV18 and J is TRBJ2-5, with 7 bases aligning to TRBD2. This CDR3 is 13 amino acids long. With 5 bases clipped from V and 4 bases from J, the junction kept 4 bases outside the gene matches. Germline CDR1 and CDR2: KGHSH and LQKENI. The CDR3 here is CASSTSGIETQYF. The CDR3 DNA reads TGTGCCAGCTCAACGAGCGGGATAGAGACCCAGTACTTC.

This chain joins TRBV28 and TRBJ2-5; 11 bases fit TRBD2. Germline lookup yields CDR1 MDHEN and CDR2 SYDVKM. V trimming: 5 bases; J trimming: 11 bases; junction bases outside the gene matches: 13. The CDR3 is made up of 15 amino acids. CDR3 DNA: TGTGCCAGCAGTATCGATAGCGGGAGGGCGACGAGACAGTACTTC. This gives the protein CASSIDSGRATRQYF.

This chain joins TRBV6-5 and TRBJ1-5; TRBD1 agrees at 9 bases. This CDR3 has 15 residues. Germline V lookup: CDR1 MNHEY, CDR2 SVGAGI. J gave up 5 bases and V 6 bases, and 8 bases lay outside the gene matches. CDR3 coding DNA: TGTGCCAGCAGCCAAACAGGGGGCAAGGATCAGCCCCAGCATTTT. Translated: CASSQTGGKDQPQHF.

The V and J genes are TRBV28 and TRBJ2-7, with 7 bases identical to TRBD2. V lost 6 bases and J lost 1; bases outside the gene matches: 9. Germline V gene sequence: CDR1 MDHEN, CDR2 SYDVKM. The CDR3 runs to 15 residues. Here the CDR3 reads CASSQMTSPSYEQYF. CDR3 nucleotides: TGTGCCAGCAGCCAAATGACTAGCCCTTCCTACGAGCAGTACTTC. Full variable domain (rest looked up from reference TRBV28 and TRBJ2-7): DVKVTQSSRYLVKRTGEKVFLECVQDMDHENMFWYRQDPGLGLRLIYFSYDVKMKEKGDIPEGYSVSREKKERFSLILESASTNQTSMYLCASSQMTSPSYEQYFGPGTRLTVT.

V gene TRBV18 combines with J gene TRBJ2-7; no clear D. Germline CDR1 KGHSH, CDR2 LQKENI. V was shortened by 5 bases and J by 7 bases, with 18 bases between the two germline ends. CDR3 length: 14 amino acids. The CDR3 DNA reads TGTGCCAGCTCAGCAAAACCGCTCTCAAGGGAGCAGTACTTC. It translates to CASSAKPLSREQYF.

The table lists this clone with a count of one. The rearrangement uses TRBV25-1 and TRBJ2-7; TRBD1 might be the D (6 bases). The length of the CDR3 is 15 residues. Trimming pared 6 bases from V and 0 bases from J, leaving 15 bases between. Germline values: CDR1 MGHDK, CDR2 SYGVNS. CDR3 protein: CASSDPGQSSYEQYF. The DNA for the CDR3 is TGTGCCAGCAGCGATCCGGGACAAAGCTCCTACGAGCAGTACTTC.

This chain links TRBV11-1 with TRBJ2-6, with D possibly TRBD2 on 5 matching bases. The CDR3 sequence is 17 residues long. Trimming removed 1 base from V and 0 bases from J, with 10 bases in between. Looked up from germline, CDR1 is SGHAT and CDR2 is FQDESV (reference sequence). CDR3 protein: CASSLVASGSGANVLTF. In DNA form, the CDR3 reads TGTGCCAGCAGCTTAGTAGCGTCGGGCTCTGGGGCCAACGTCCTGACTTTC. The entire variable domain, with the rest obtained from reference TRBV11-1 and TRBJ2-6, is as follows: EAEVAQSPRYKITEKSQAVAFWCDPISGHATLYWYRQILGQGPELLVQFQDESVVDDSQLPKDRFSAERLKGVDSTLKIQPAELGDSAMYLCASSLVASGSGANVLTFGAGSRLTVL.

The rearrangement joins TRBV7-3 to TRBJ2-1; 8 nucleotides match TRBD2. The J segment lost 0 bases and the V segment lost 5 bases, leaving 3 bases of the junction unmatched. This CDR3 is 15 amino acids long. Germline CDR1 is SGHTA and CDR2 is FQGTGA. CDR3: CASSIAGSSYNEQFF. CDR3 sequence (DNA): TGTGCCAGCAGCATAGCGGGGTCCTCCTACAATGAGCAGTTCTTC.

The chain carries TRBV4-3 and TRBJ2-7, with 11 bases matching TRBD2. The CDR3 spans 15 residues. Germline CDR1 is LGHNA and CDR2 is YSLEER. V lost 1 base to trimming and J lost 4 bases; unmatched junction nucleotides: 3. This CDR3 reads CASSQVAGGKYEQYF. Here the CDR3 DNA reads TGCGCCAGCAGCCAAGTAGCGGGAGGGAAATACGAGCAGTACTTC.

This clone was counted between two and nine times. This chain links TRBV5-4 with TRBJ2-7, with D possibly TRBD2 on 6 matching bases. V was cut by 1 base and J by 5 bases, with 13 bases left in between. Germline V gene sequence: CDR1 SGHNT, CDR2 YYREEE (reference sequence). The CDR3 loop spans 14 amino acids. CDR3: CASSLSPGVDEQYF. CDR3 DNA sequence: TGTGCCAGCAGCTTGTCCCCGGGAGTCGACGAGCAGTACTTC.

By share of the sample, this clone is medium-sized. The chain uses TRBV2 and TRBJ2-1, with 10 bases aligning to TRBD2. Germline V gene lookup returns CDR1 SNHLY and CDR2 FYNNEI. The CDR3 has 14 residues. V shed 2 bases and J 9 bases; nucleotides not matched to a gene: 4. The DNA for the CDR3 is TGTGCCAGCAGTGAACCCCTAGCGGGAGTTGAGCAGTTCTTC. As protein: CASSEPLAGVEQFF.

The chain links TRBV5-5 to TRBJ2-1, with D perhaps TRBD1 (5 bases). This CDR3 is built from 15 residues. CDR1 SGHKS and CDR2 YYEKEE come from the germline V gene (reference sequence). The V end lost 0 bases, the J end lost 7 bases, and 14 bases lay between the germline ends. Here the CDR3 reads CASSLESRGWNEQFF. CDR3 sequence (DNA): TGTGCCAGCAGCTTGGAGTCTAGGGGTTGGAATGAGCAGTTCTTC.

CDR3 sequence reads: CASSASRSTDTQYF. CDR3 in DNA: TGTGCCAGCAGTGCCAGTAGAAGCACAGATACGCAGTATTTT. The chain couples TRBV2 to TRBJ2-3, with D unclear. This CDR3 has 14 amino acids. V dropped 4 bases and J dropped 0 bases, with 8 bases sitting between them. Germline-derived CDR1 and CDR2 are SNHLY and FYNNEI.

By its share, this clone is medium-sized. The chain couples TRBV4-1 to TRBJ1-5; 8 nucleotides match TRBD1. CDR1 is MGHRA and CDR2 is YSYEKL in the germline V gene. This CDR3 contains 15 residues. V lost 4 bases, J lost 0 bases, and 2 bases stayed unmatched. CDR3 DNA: TGCGCCAGCAGCCTGACAGGGGATAGCAATCAGCCCCAGCATTTT. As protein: CASSLTGDSNQPQHF.

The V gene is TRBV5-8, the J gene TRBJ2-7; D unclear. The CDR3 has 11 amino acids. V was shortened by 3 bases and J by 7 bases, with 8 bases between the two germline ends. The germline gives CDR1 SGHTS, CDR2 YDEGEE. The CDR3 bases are TGTGCCAGCAGCTACCATACAGAGCAGTACTTC. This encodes CASSYHTEQYF.

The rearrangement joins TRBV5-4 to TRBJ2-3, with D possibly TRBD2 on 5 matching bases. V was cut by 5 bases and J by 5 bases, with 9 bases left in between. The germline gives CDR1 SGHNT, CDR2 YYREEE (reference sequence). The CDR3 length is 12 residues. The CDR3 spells CASRSAGDTQYF. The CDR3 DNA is TGTGCCAGCAGAAGCGCGGGAGATACGCAGTATTTT.